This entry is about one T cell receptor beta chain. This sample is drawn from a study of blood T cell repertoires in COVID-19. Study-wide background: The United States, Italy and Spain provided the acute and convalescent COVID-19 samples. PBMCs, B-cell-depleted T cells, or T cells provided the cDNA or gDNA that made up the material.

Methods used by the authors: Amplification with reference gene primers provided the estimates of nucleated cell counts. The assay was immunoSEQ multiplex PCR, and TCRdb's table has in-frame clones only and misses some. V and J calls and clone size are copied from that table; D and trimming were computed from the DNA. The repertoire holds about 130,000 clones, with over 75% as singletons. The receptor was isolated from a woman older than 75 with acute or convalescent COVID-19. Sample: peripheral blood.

This CDR3 reads CASSLAGQGWSYEQYF. In nucleotides, the CDR3 is TGTGCCAGCAGCTTAGCTGGTCAGGGATGGTCCTACGAGCAGTACTTC. The V gene is TRBV7-9, the J gene TRBJ2-7, with a weak D call TRBD1 (5 bases). Trimming pared 0 bases from V and 1 base from J, leaving 13 bases between. Germline CDR1 SEHNR, CDR2 FQNEAQ (reference sequence). This CDR3 is 16 amino acids long.